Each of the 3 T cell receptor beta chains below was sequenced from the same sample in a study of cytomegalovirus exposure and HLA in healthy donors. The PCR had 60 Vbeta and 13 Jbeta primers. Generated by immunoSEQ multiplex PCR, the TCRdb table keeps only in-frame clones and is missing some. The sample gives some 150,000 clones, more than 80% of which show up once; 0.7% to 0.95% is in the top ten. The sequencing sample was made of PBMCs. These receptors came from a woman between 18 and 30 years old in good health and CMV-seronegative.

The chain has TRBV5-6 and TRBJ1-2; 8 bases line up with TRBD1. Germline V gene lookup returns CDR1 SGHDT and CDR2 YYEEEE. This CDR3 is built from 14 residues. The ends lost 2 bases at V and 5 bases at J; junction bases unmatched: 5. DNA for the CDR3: TGTGCCAGCAGCTTAGGAAGGGACAGGTATGGCTACACCTTC. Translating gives CASSLGRDRYGYTF.

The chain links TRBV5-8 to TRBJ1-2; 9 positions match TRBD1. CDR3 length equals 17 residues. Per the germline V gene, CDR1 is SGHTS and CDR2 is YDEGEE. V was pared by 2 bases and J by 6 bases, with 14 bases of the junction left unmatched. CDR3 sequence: CASSFFGTGRGLDGYTF. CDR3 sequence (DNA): TGTGCCAGCAGCTTCTTTGGGACAGGGCGAGGCCTGGATGGCTACACCTTC.

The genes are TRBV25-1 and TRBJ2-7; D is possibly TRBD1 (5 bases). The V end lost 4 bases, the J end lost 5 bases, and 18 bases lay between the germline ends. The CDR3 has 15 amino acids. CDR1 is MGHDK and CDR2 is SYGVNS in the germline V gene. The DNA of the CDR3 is TGTGCCAGCAGTGCCAAGAGGCCAGGGCCCCACGAGCAGTACTTC. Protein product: CASSAKRPGPHEQYF.